This T cell receptor (beta chain) was captured by sequencing in a study of cytomegalovirus exposure and HLA in healthy donors. Study summary: In an early release, HLA-typed donors contributed tens of millions of unique TCR sequences. Study-level findings and limits: The authors assumed roughly uniform sequencing depth across donors for presence/absence analyses. Per a later analysis, HLA-associated TCR beta chains showed more clonal expansion than other, equally common TCR beta chains.

Trimming cost V 4 bases and J 3 bases, with 22 bases left between them. Germline V lookup: CDR1 SGDLS, CDR2 YYNGEE. The CDR3 is made up of 17 amino acids. This clone was counted once. Its antigen is unidentified. This PCR relied on a set of 60 Vbeta primers and 13 Jbeta primers. Assay: immunoSEQ multiplex PCR; the TCRdb copy retains only in-frame clones and omits some. The table has 120,000 or so clones, 81% seen once. Sequenced input: PBMCs. This receptor was obtained from a man aged 18 to 30 in good health and CMV-seronegative. The chain carries TRBV9 and TRBJ1-1; possible D gene TRBD1, 6 bases. The CDR3 DNA follows: TGTGCCAGCAGCCCACACCCACACGAAGGGGGTGACACTGAAGCTTTCTTT. Translation: CASSPHPHEGGDTEAFF. The full variable domain, with the rest looked up from reference TRBV9 and TRBJ1-1, is DSGVTQTPKHLITATGQRVTLRCSPRSGDLSVYWYQQSLDQGLQFLIQYYNGEERAKGNILERFSAQQFPDLHSELNLSSLELGDSALYFCASSPHPHEGGDTEAFFGQGTRLTVV.